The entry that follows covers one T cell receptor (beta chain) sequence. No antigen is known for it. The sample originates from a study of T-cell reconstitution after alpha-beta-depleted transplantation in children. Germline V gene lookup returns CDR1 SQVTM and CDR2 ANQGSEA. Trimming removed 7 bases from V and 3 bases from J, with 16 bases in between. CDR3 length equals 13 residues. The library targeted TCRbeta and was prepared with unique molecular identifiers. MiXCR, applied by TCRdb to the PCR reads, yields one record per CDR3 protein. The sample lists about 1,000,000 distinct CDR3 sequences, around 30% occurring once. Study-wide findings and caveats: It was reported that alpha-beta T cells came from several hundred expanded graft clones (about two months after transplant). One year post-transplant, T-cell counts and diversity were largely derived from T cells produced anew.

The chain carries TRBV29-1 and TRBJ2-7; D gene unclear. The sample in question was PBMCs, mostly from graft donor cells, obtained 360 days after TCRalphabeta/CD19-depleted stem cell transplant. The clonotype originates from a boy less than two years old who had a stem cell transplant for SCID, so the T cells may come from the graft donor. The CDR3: CSAAPGPHYEQYF. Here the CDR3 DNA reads TGCAGCGCTGCGCCCGGGCCTCACTACGAGCAGTACTTC.